This entry lists 21 T cell receptor beta chains sequenced from one sample in a study of cytomegalovirus exposure and HLA in healthy donors. PCR involved 60 Vbeta and 13 Jbeta primers. Libraries were prepared by immunoSEQ multiplex PCR; TCRdb keeps only in-frame clonotypes and omits some of them. Found here are 100,000 or so clones, 69% of them singletons; the top ten hold approximately 3%. Sequenced: PBMCs. These receptors were collected from a man between 25 and 39 years old in good health and CMV-seronegative.

The V and J genes are TRBV19 and TRBJ1-5; 9 nucleotides agree with TRBD1. This CDR3 spans 15 amino acids. Trimming cost V 1 base and J 2 bases; bases outside gene matches: 0. Germline values: CDR1 LNHDA, CDR2 SQIVND (reference sequence). Here the CDR3 reads CASSIGDRGNQPQHF. CDR3 DNA: TGTGCCAGTAGTATAGGGGACAGGGGCAATCAGCCCCAGCATTTT.

The J gene is TRBJ2-1, the V gene TRBV5-1, with D possibly TRBD1 on 5 matching bases. CDR3 size: 17 residues. Germline lookup yields CDR1 SGHRS and CDR2 YFSETQ. The V end was cut by 0 bases, the J end by 4 bases, with 17 bases between. CDR3 region: CASSLARVNEKYNEQFF. The CDR3 DNA reads TGCGCCAGCAGCTTGGCCAGGGTCAACGAAAAATACAATGAGCAGTTCTTC.

This clone appeared a single time. The rearrangement joins TRBV5-1 to TRBJ2-5, with 7 bases identical to TRBD2. V dropped 0 bases and J dropped 2; count of bases not matched to a gene: 4. Germline-derived CDR1 and CDR2 are SGHRS and YFSETQ. CDR3 length: 15 amino acids. The CDR3 DNA follows: TGCGCCAGCAGCTTGGTGGCTAGCGGACAAGAGACCCAGTACTTC. This gives the protein CASSLVASGQETQYF.

CDR3 nucleotides: TGTGCCAGCAGCCCTCGGCCGGGACTAGCAATATCCTACGAGCAGTACTTC. It is translated as CASSPRPGLAISYEQYF. The chain joins TRBV7-2 to TRBJ2-7; 9 bases map to TRBD2. The CDR3 is 17 amino acids. Germline V gene lookup returns CDR1 SGHTA and CDR2 FQGNSA. Losses at the gene ends were 5 bases for V and 1 base for J; bases not matched to a gene: 12.

The chain joins TRBV19 to TRBJ2-5, with a weak D call TRBD1 (5 bases). CDR3 size: 16 residues. Trimming shortened V by 3 bases and J by 1 base, and 15 bases separated the two germline ends. In germline, CDR1 is LNHDA, CDR2 SQIVND (reference sequence). Here the CDR3 reads CASSIFVGQFQETQYF. In DNA form, the CDR3 reads TGTGCCAGTAGTATCTTTGTGGGGCAGTTCCAAGAGACCCAGTACTTC.

In its sample, this clone was seen once. The chain couples TRBV7-2 to TRBJ1-2; the D gene is possibly TRBD1 (6 bases). Trimming removed 3 bases at V and 2 bases at J, with 19 bases between. Per germline, CDR1 SGHTA and CDR2 FQGNSA. The CDR3 runs to 17 residues. The CDR3 here is CASSFQAGGAGNYGYTF. CDR3 nucleotides: TGTGCCAGCAGCTTCCAGGCGGGGGGCGCGGGGAACTATGGCTACACCTTC. Full variable domain (outside the CDR3, taken from reference TRBV7-2 and TRBJ1-2): GAGVSQSPSNKVTEKGKDVELRCDPISGHTALYWYRQSLGQGLEFLIYFQGNSAPDKSGLPSDRFSAERTGGSVSTLTIQRTQQEDSAVYLCASSFQAGGAGNYGYTFGSGTRLTVV.

This chain uses TRBV2 with TRBJ1-1; D is possibly TRBD1 (5 bases). Germline assignment: CDR1 SNHLY and CDR2 FYNNEI. The CDR3 spans 13 residues. V was trimmed by 7 bases and J by 1 base, leaving 10 bases between them. The DNA of the CDR3 is TGTGCCAGCACCCGCCAGGGGAACACTGAAGCTTTCTTT. Residues: CASTRQGNTEAFF.

The CDR3 loop is CASSFGGLYGYTF. DNA of the CDR3: TGTGCCAGCAGCTTCGGGGGACTGTATGGCTACACCTTC. This rearrangement joins TRBV7-9 to TRBJ1-2; tentative D call: TRBD1 (5 bases). The CDR3 contains 13 residues. The germline V gene encodes CDR1 SEHNR and CDR2 FQNEAQ (reference sequence). V shed 3 bases and J shed 5 bases, with 10 bases lying between them.

The sample holds one count of this clone. The chain carries TRBV5-1 and TRBJ2-3, with D possibly matching TRBD2 (5 bases). The V end was cut by 4 bases, the J end by 4 bases, with 16 bases between. CDR3 length equals 15 residues. Germline V CDR1 and CDR2: SGHRS, YFSETQ. The CDR3 sequence: CASSLGGGDSDTQYF. CDR3 sequence (DNA): TGCGCCAGCAGCCTCGGAGGCGGCGACTCAGATACGCAGTATTTT.

The V call is TRBV30, the J call TRBJ2-7, with D perhaps TRBD1 (5 bases). The CDR3 is 14 residues long. The V end was cut by 2 bases, the J end by 1 base, with 12 bases between. Germline V gene sequence: CDR1 GTSNPN, CDR2 SVGIG (reference sequence). Here the CDR3 DNA reads TGTGCCTGGAGTCGGCAGGGTCAGTCCTACGAGCAGTACTTC. Translated, it gives CAWSRQGQSYEQYF.

The chain uses TRBV9 and TRBJ1-5; possible D gene TRBD1, 5 bases. Trimming stripped 0 bases from V and 2 bases from J, with 9 bases between. Germline CDR1 SGDLS, CDR2 YYNGEE. The CDR3 extends over 15 amino acids. CDR3 sequence (DNA): TGTGCCAGCAGCGTAGAGGGGCGCGGCAATCAGCCCCAGCATTTT. Translated, it gives CASSVEGRGNQPQHF.

The V and J genes are TRBV4-2 and TRBJ2-1; 7 bases agree with TRBD2. CDR1 is LGHNA and CDR2 is YNFKEQ in the germline V gene. The CDR3 covers 16 residues. With V trimmed by 0 bases and J by 2 bases, 4 bases remained unmatched. CDR3 sequence: CASSQDGGVAYNEQFF. The CDR3 DNA reads TGTGCCAGCAGCCAAGATGGGGGGGTCGCCTACAATGAGCAGTTCTTC.

This rearrangement joins TRBV5-5 to TRBJ2-2, with 8 bases fitting TRBD2. V lost 4 bases and J lost 4; bases outside the gene matches: 12. This CDR3 contains 17 residues. Looked up from germline, CDR1 is SGHKS and CDR2 is YYEKEE (reference sequence). The CDR3 is CASSAESGSPSTGELFF. DNA of the CDR3: TGTGCCAGCAGCGCCGAGAGCGGGAGTCCCAGCACCGGGGAGCTGTTTTTT.

The chain has TRBV9 and TRBJ2-3; unclear D gene. Germline V gene sequence: CDR1 SGDLS, CDR2 YYNGEE. Trimming removed 4 bases from V and 5 bases from J, with 8 bases in between. The CDR3 contains 12 residues. CDR3 loop: CASSISGDTQYF. The CDR3 DNA is TGTGCCAGCAGCATTTCGGGAGATACGCAGTATTTT.

J is TRBJ1-2 and V is TRBV7-8; possibly TRBD1 for D (5 bases). The V end lost 5 bases, the J end lost 3 bases, and 13 bases lay between the germline ends. The CDR3 spans 14 residues. The germline V gene encodes CDR1 SGHVS and CDR2 FQNEAQ. The CDR3 sequence is CASSQQGGDYGYTF. The DNA of the CDR3 is TGTGCCAGCAGCCAGCAGGGTGGGGACTATGGCTACACCTTC.

This chain connects TRBV5-1 to TRBJ2-7, with 10 bases matching TRBD2. Germline values: CDR1 SGHRS, CDR2 YFSETQ. This CDR3 has 15 amino acids. With V trimmed by 2 bases and J by 4 bases, 6 bases remained unmatched. Here the CDR3 DNA reads TGCGCCAGCAGCTTTCTAGCGGGAGACCCGTACGAGCAGTACTTC. It translates to CASSFLAGDPYEQYF.

This CDR3 is CAIGIQGYEQYF. The CDR3 DNA is TGTGCCATCGGTATACAGGGGTACGAGCAGTACTTC. J is TRBJ2-7 and V is TRBV10-3, with 7 nucleotides matching TRBD1. The CDR3 contains 12 residues. V was clipped by 8 bases and J by 4 bases; unmatched bases: 5. Germline loops: CDR1 ENHRY, CDR2 SYGVKD.

This clone was seen only a few times. The CDR3 DNA follows: TGTGCCAGCAGCTTACCCCGGAACACTGAAGCTTTCTTT. Protein: CASSLPRNTEAFF. V usage is TRBV7-9 and J usage is TRBJ1-1; unclear D gene. The CDR3 has 13 amino acids. V dropped 2 bases and J dropped 1 base, with 5 bases sitting between them. Germline V lookup: CDR1 SEHNR, CDR2 FQNEAQ (reference sequence).

This chain links TRBV2 with TRBJ2-5; D ambiguous. Germline CDR1 reads SNHLY; CDR2 reads FYNNEI. Trimming took 6 bases from V and 8 from J, leaving 19 bases between them. The CDR3 covers 14 residues. CDR3 loop: CASSESTPRGTQYF. The CDR3 nucleotides read TGTGCCAGCAGCGAAAGCACCCCAAGAGGAACCCAGTACTTC.

The sample holds a few counts of this clone. This chain uses TRBV6-1 with TRBJ1-2; tentatively, D is TRBD1 (5 bases). CDR1 is MNHNS and CDR2 is SASEGT in the germline V gene. Trimming removed 1 base at V and 4 bases at J, with 7 bases between. The CDR3 sequence is 13 residues long. The CDR3 spells CASSEGQGYGYTF. In nucleotides, the CDR3 is TGTGCCAGCAGTGAAGGGCAGGGCTATGGCTACACCTTC.

This clone was seen a handful of times. The chain uses TRBV7-2 and TRBJ2-1; D is possibly TRBD1 (6 bases). The V and J ends lost 6 bases and 7 bases respectively, with 28 bases between them. Germline CDR1 reads SGHTA; CDR2 reads FQGNSA. The CDR3 spans 18 residues. This chain's CDR3 is CASSSPRAPYRVGNEQFF. CDR3 in DNA: TGTGCCAGCAGTTCCCCCAGGGCCCCTTACAGGGTAGGGAATGAGCAGTTCTTC.